This T cell receptor beta chain came from a study of OX40 agonist ivuxolimab in advanced cancers. Study in general: Every 2 weeks, patients got intravenous ivuxolimab at one of six dose levels (0.01-10 mg/kg). Study conclusions and caveats: What antigens the expanded peripheral T cells recognized was never established.

Assay: immunoSEQ multiplex PCR; the TCRdb copy retains only in-frame clones and omits some. The sample records tens of thousands of clones, 90% to 95% being singletons. Points on this clone: Its antigen is still unknown.

Germline V lookup: CDR1 MNHEY, CDR2 SMNVEV (reference sequence). This CDR3 comprises 18 residues. Trimming removed 6 bases from V and 4 bases from J; junction bases left unmatched: 17. The rearrangement links TRBV27 to TRBJ2-1; 8 bases are shared with TRBD1. The sample in question was CD4+ or CD8+ T cells sorted from blood, obtained in a trial of the OX40 agonist ivuxolimab. The sequence derives from an adult with an advanced solid tumor such as melanoma, head and neck, liver or kidney cancer. CDR3 residues: CASSPIGPQGALYNEQFF. The CDR3 nucleotides are TGTGCCAGCAGCCCCATTGGTCCTCAGGGGGCATTGTACAATGAGCAGTTCTTC.